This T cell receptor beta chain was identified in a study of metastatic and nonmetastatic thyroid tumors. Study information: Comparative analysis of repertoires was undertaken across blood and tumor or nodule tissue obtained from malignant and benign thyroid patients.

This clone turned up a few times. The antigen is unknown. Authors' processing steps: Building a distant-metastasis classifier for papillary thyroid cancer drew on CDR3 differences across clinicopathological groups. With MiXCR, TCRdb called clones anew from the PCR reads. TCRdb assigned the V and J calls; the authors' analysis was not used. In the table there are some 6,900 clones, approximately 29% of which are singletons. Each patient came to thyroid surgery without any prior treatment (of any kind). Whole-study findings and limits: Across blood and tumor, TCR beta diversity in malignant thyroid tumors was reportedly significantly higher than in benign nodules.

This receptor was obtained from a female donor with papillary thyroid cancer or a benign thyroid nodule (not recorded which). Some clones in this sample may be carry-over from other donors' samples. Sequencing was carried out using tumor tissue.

Here the CDR3 DNA reads TGTGCCAGCAGTGAAGTTACCTACGAGCAGTACTTC. Its protein product is CASSEVTYEQYF. The genes are TRBV6-1 and TRBJ2-7; D unclear. This CDR3 has 12 amino acids. Germline V gene lookup returns CDR1 MNHNS and CDR2 SASEGT. Trimming shortened V by 1 base and J by 2 bases, and 3 bases separated the two germline ends.